This TCR beta chain was sequenced during a study of T cell responses to AZD1222 COVID-19 vaccine. Broader study findings: Mostly white British, mostly female donors; authors suggested clonal diversity may be underestimated. Nearly half of unique spike-specific TCRs reportedly avoided B.1.351 and B.1.1.7 mutated regions.

Sequencing was performed with immunoSEQ multiplex PCR; in TCRdb, only in-frame clones are kept and a portion is missing. The sample holds 6,000 or so clones, approximately 89% seen once. V dropped 4 bases and J dropped 4 bases, with 14 bases sitting between them. The CDR3 spans 14 residues. CDR1 and CDR2 (germline): SGHRS, YFSETQ. With regard to this clone: Antigen unknown.

V usage is TRBV5-1 and J usage is TRBJ1-2; possibly TRBD1 for D (6 bases). This TCR was recovered from an adult who received the AZD1222 COVID-19 vaccine. The sample in question was peripheral blood, obtained 28 days after the second AZD1222 dose. The CDR3 coding sequence is TGCGCCAGCAGCCCTGGACCAGGGGCCTATGGCTACACCTTC. It is translated as CASSPGPGAYGYTF.